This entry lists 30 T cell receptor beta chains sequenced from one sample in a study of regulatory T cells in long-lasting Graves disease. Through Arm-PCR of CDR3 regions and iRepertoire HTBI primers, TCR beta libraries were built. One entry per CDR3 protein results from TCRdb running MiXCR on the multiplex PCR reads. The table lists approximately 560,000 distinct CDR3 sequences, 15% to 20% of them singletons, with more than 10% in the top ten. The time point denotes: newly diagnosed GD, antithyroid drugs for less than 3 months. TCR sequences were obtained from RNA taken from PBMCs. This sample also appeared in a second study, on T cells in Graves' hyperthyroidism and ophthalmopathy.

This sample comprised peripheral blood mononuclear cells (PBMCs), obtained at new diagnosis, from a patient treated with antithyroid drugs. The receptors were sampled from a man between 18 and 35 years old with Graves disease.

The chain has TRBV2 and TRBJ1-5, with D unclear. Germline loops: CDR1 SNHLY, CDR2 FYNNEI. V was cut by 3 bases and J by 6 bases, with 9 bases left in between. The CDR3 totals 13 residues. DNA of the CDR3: TGTGCCAGCAGTGATTGGGCGCGTCAGCCCCAGCATTTT. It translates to CASSDWARQPQHF.

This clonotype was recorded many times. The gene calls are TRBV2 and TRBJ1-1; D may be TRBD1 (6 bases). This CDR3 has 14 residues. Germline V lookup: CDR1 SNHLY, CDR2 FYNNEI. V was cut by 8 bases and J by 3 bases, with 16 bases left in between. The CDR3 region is CASRSDRSDTEAFF. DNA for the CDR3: TGTGCCAGCCGTAGTGACAGGTCGGACACTGAAGCTTTCTTT.

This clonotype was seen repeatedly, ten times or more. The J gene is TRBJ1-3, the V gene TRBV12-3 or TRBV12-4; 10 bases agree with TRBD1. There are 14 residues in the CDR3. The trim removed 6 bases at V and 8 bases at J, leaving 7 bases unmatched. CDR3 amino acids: CASRPRQGAYTIYF. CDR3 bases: TGTGCCAGCAGACCCCGACAGGGGGCTTACACCATATATTTT.

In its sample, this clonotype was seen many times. Written as DNA, the CDR3 is TGTGCCAGCAGTTTCCGGGACCCAAGGGATGGCTACACCTTC. The encoded protein is CASSFRDPRDGYTF. This chain connects TRBV12-3 or TRBV12-4 to TRBJ1-2; tentative D call: TRBD1 (5 bases). V shed 3 bases and J shed 6 bases, with 14 bases lying between them. The CDR3 runs 14 residues.

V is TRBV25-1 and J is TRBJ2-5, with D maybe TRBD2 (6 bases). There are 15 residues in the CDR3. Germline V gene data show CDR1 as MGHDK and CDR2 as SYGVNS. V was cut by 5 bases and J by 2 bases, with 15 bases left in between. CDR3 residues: CASSPTVGGQETQYF. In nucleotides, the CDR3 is TGTGCCAGCAGTCCAACCGTGGGGGGACAAGAGACCCAGTACTTC.

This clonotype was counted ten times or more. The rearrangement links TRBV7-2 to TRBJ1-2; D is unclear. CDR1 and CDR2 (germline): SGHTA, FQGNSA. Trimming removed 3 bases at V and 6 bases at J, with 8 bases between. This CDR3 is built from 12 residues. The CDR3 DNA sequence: TGTGCCAGCAGCTTGGGATGGGATGGCTACACCTTC. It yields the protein CASSLGWDGYTF.

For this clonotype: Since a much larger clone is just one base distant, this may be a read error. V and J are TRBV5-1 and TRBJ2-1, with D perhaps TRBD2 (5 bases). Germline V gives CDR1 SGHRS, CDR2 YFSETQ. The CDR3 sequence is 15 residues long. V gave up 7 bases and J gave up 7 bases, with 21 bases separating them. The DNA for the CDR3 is TGCGCCAGCTCCCTCGTGGGAGAGGTTAAGAATGAGCAGTTCTTC. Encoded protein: CASSLVGEVKNEQFF. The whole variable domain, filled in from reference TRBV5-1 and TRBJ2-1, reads KAGVTQTPRYLIKTRGQQVTLSCSPISGHRSVSWYQQTPGQGLQFLFEYFSETQRNKGNFPGRFSGRQFSNSRSEMNVSTLELGDSALYLCASSLVGEVKNEQFFGPGTRLTVL.

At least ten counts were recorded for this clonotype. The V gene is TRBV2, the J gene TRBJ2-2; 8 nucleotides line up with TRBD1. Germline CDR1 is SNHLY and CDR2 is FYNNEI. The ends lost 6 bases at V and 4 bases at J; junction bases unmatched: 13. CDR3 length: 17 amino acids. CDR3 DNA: TGTGCCAGCAGCGAATACCCGGGACAGGATATCACCGGGGAGCTGTTTTTT. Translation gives CASSEYPGQDITGELFF.

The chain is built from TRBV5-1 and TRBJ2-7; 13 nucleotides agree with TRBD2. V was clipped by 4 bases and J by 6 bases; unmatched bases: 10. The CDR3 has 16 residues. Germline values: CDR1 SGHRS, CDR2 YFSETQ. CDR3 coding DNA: TGCGCCAGCAGCCTCGGACTAGCGGGAGTAGGGAGCGAGCAGTACTTC. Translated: CASSLGLAGVGSEQYF.

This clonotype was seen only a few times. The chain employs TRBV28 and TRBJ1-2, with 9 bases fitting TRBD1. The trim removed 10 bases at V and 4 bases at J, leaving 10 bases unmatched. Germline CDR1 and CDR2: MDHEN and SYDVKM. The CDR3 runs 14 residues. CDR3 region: CAIKQGAIGYGYTF. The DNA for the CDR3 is TGTGCCATAAAACAGGGGGCCATTGGCTATGGCTACACCTTC.

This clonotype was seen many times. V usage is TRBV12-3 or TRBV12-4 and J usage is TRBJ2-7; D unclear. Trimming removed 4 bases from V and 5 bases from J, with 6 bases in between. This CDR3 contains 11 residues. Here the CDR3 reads CASSWADEQYF. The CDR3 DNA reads TGTGCCAGCAGTTGGGCGGACGAGCAGTACTTC.

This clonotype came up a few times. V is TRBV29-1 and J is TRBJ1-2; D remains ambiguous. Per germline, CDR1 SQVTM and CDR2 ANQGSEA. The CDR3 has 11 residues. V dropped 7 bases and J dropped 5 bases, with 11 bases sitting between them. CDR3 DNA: TGCAGCGGCGCGACTGCATATGGCTACACCTTC. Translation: CSGATAYGYTF.

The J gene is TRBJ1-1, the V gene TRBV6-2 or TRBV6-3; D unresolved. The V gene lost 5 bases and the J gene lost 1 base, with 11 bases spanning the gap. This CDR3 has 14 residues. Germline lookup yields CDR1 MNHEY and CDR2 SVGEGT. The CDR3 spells CASSKPLENTEAFF. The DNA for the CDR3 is TGTGCCAGCAGTAAACCCTTAGAGAACACTGAAGCTTTCTTT.

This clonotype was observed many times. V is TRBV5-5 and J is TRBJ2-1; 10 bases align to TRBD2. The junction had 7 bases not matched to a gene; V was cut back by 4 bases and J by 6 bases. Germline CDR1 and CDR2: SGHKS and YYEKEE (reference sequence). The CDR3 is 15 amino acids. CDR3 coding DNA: TGTGCCAGCAGCCTACTAGCGGGATCAGTCAATGAGCAGTTCTTC. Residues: CASSLLAGSVNEQFF.

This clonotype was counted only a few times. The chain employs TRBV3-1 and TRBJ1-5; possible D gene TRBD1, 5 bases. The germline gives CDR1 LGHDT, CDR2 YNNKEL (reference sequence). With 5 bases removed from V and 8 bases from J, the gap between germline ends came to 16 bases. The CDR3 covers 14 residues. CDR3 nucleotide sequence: TGTGCCAGCAGCGGGTTGGAGGGGAGGGAGCCCCAGCATTTT. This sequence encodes CASSGLEGREPQHF.

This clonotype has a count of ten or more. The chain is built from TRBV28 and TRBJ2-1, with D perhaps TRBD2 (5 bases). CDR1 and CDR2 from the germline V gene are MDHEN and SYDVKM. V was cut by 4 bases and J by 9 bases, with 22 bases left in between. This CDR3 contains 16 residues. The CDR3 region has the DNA TGTGCCAGCAGTTCCCTCCAAAGACTATCATTGGGTGAGCAGTTCTTC. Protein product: CASSSLQRLSLGEQFF.

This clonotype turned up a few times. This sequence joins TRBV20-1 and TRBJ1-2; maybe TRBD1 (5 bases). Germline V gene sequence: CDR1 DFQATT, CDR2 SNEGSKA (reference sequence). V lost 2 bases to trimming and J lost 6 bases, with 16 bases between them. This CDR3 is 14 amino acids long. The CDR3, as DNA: TGCAGTGCTAGACTGGCTGGGGCGTATGATGGCTACACCTTC. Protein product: CSARLAGAYDGYTF.

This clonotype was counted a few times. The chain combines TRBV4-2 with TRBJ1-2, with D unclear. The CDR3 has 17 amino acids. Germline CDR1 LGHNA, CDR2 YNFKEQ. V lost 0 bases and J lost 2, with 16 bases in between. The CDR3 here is CASSQDLGTTVNYGYTF. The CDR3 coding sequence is TGTGCCAGCAGCCAAGATTTGGGTACAACGGTGAACTATGGCTACACCTTC.

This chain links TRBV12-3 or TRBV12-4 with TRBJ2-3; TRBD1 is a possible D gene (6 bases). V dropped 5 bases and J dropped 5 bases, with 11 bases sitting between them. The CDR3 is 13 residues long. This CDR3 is CASSDLRGDTQYF. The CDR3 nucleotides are TGTGCCAGCAGTGACCTCAGGGGAGATACGCAGTATTTT.

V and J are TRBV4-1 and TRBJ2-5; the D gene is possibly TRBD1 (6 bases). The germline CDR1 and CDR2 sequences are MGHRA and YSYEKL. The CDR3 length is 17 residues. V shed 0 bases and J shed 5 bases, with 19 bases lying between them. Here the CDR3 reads CASSQEAHRARGETQYF. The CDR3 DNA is TGCGCCAGCAGCCAAGAAGCCCACAGGGCCCGCGGGGAGACCCAGTACTTC.

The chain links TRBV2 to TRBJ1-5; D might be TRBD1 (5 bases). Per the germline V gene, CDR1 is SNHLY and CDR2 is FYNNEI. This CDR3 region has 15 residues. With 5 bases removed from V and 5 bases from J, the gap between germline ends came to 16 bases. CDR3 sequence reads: CASSYSRRGDQPQHF. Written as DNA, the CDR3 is TGTGCCAGCAGTTACTCGAGACGGGGGGATCAGCCCCAGCATTTT.

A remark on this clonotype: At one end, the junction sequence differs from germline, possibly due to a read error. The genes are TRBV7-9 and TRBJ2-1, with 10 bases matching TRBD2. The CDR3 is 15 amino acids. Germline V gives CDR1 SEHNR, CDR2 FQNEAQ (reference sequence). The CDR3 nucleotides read TGTGCCAGCAGGTCTACTAGCGGGATTAGGGGGCGAGTGGTCTTC. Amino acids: CASRSTSGIRGRVVF.

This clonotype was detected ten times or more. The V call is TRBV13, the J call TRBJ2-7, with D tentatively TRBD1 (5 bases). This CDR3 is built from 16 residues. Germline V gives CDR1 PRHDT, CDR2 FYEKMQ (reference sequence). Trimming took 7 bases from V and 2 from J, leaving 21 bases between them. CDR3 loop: CASTRLWGQGPYEQYF. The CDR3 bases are TGTGCCAGCACACGTCTTTGGGGCCAGGGCCCCTACGAGCAGTACTTC.

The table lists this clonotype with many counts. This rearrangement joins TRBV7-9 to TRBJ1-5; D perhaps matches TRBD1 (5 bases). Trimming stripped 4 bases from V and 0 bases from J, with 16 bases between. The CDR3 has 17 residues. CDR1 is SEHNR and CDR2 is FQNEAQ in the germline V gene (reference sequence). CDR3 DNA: TGTGCCAGCAGCTCGAGCTCCGGGGACTATAGCAATCAGCCCCAGCATTTT. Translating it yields CASSSSSGDYSNQPQHF.

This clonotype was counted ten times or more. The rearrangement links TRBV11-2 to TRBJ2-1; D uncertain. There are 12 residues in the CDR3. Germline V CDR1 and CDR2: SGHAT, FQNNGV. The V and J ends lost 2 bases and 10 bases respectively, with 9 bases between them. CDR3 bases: TGTGCCAGCAGCTTAACTGTGGCCGAGCAGTTCTTC. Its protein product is CASSLTVAEQFF.

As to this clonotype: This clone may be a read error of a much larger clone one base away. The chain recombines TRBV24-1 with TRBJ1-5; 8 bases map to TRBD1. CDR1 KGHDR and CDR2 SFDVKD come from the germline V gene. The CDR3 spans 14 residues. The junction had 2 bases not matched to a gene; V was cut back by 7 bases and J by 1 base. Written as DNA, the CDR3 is TGTGCCACCAGAGGACAGGGAAGCAATCAGCCCCAGCATTTT. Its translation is CATRGQGSNQPQHF.

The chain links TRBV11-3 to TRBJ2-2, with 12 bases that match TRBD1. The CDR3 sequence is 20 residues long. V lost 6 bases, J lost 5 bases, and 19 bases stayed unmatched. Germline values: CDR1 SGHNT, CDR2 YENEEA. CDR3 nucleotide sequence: TGTGCCAGCAGTCCCTATGCGGGACAGGGGGCACTGTCGTGGACCGGGGAGCTGTTTTTT. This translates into CASSPYAGQGALSWTGELFF. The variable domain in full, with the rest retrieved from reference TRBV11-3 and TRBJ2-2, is EAGVVQSPRYKIIEKKQPVAFWCNPISGHNTLYWYLQNLGQGPELLIRYENEEAVDDSQLPKDRFSAERLKGVDSTLKIQPAELGDSAVYLCASSPYAGQGALSWTGELFFGEGSRLTVL.

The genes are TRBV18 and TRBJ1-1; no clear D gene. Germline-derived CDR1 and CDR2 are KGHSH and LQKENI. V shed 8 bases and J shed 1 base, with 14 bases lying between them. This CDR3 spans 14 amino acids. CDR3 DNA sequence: TGTGCCAGCCCACTGTCAGACCCGAACACTGAAGCTTTCTTT. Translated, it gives CASPLSDPNTEAFF.

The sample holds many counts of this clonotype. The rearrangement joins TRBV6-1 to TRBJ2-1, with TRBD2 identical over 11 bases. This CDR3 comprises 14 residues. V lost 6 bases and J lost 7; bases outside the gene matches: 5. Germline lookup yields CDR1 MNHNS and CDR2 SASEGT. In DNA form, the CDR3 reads TGTGCCAGCAGGAGTAGCGGGGGGGGAAATGAGCAGTTCTTC. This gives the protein CASRSSGGGNEQFF.

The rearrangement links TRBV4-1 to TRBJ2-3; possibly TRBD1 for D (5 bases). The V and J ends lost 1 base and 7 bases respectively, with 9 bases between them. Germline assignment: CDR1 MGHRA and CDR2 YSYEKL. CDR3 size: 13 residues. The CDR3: CASSQVTDNTQYF. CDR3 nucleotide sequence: TGCGCCAGCAGCCAAGTGACGGACAATACGCAGTATTTT.